This T cell receptor (beta chain) appears in the sequencing data of a study of blood T cell repertoires in COVID-19. Whole-study context: Both acute and convalescent COVID-19 samples were obtained from the United States, Italy and Spain.

In the source study's methods: Scientists estimated how many nucleated cells there were by amplifying reference gene primers. Sequencing used immunoSEQ multiplex PCR; TCRdb keeps in-frame clones, though not all of them. Clone size and the V and J calls come from that table; the DNA yielded D and trimming. Altogether approximately 400,000 clones are present, 88% being singletons, with the ten largest covering 10% to 15%. This CDR3 has 12 amino acids. The V gene's germline CDR1 is GTSNPN and CDR2 SVGIG (reference sequence). The germline V and J ends were trimmed by 3 bases and 4 bases, with 9 bases remaining between them.

The specimen sequenced was peripheral blood. This chain joins TRBV30 and TRBJ1-2; the D gene is possibly TRBD1 (6 bases). The sequence came from a woman aged 45-59 years with COVID-19, enrolled during active disease. CDR3 in amino acids: CAWSRGTYGYTF. The CDR3 bases are TGTGCCTGGAGCAGGGGTACCTATGGCTACACCTTC.